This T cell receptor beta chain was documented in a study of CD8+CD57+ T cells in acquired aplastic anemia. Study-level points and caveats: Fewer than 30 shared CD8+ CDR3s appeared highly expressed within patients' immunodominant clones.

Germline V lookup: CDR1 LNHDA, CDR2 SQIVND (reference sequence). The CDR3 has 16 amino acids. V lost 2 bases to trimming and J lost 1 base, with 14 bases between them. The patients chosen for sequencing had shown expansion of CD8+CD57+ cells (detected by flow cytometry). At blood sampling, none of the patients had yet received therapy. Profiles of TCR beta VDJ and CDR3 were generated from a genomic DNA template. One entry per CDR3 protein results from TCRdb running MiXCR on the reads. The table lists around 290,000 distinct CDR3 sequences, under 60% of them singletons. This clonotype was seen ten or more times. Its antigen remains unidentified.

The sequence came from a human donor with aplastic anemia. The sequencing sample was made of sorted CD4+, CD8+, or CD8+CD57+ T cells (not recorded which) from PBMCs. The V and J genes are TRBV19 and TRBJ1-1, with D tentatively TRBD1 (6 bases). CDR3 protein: CASSINPGQKNTEAFF. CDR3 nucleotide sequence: TGTGCCAGTAGTATAAACCCTGGACAGAAGAACACTGAAGCTTTCTTT. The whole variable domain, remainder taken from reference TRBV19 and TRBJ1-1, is DGGITQSPKYLFRKEGQNVTLSCEQNLNHDAMYWYRQDPGQGLRLIYYSQIVNDFQKGDIAEGYSVSREKKESFPLTVTSAQKNPTAFYLCASSINPGQKNTEAFFGQGTRLTVV.